One and the same sample provided the 30 T cell receptor beta chains below, sequenced in a study of blood T cell repertoires in COVID-19. Sequencing was performed with immunoSEQ multiplex PCR; in TCRdb, only in-frame clones are kept and a portion is missing. The data hold hundreds of thousands of clones, with over 85% observed a single time. The specimen was PBMCs or T cells enriched from blood (not recorded which). The receptors here all came from a man aged 55 to 69 who had recovered from COVID-19.

This chain links TRBV11-1 with TRBJ1-1; 7 bases are shared with TRBD1. Per the germline V gene, CDR1 is SGHAT and CDR2 is FQDESV (reference sequence). CDR3 length equals 11 residues. J gave up 9 bases and V 8 bases, and 6 bases lay outside the gene matches. In DNA, the CDR3 is TGTGCCAGCCAAAAGGGGGCCAAAGCTTTCTTT. As protein: CASQKGAKAFF. The complete variable domain, with remaining parts taken from reference TRBV11-1 and TRBJ1-1, reads EAEVAQSPRYKITEKSQAVAFWCDPISGHATLYWYRQILGQGPELLVQFQDESVVDDSQLPKDRFSAERLKGVDSTLKIQPAELGDSAMYLCASQKGAKAFFGQGTRLTVV.

In regard to this clone: Different DNA sequences within this sample yield the same CDR3. This chain uses TRBV5-1 with TRBJ2-7; 8 bases align to TRBD1. V lost 0 bases, J lost 2 bases, and 1 base stayed unmatched. This CDR3 comprises 14 residues. Germline CDR1 is SGHRS and CDR2 is YFSETQ. In nucleotides, the CDR3 is TGCGCCAGCAGCTTGGCAGGGGGCCCCTACGAGCAGTACTTC. It encodes CASSLAGGPYEQYF.

This chain links TRBV18 with TRBJ2-5, with D possibly TRBD2 on 6 matching bases. Per the germline V gene, CDR1 is KGHSH and CDR2 is LQKENI. Deletions cut 5 bases from V and 4 bases from J, with 26 bases between. The CDR3 has 18 amino acids. The CDR3 here is CASSTAPLGLGSGETQYF. Here the CDR3 DNA reads TGTGCCAGCTCAACGGCCCCATTGGGACTCGGCTCGGGAGAGACCCAGTACTTC. The whole variable domain, filled in from reference TRBV18 and TRBJ2-5, reads NAGVMQNPRHLVRRRGQEARLRCSPMKGHSHVYWYRQLPEEGLKFMVYLQKENIIDESGMPKERFSAEFPKEGPSILRIQQVVRGDSAAYFCASSTAPLGLGSGETQYFGPGTRLLVL.

J is TRBJ2-1 and V is TRBV5-6; 7 positions match TRBD2. The trim removed 0 bases at V and 8 bases at J, leaving 14 bases unmatched. Germline V gene sequence: CDR1 SGHDT, CDR2 YYEEEE. The CDR3 covers 17 residues. CDR3 sequence: CASSLVGRDYGIDEQFF. CDR3 DNA sequence: TGTGCCAGCAGCTTGGTAGGCCGGGACTATGGGATAGATGAGCAGTTCTTC.

The chain uses TRBV5-4 and TRBJ1-2; TRBD1 agrees at 9 bases. CDR1 SGHNT and CDR2 YYREEE come from the germline V gene (reference sequence). This CDR3 comprises 16 residues. After removal of 4 bases from V and 0 bases from J, the junction contained 7 bases not matched to a gene. CDR3 region: CASSLGQGSTNYGYTF. CDR3 nucleotides: TGTGCCAGCAGCCTAGGACAGGGGAGTACTAACTATGGCTACACCTTC.

This chain links TRBV6-5 with TRBJ2-2, with D possibly TRBD1 on 6 matching bases. CDR1 and CDR2 (germline): MNHEY, SVGAGI. Trimming took off 5 bases at V and 2 bases at J, with 12 bases between the two ends. There are 15 residues in the CDR3. The CDR3 sequence is CASSPGTSNTGELFF. DNA of the CDR3: TGTGCCAGCAGTCCCGGGACAAGTAACACCGGGGAGCTGTTTTTT.

The rearrangement links TRBV5-6 to TRBJ2-7, with 8 bases aligning to TRBD1. Losses at the gene ends were 4 bases for V and 2 bases for J; bases not matched to a gene: 5. The germline CDR1 and CDR2 sequences are SGHDT and YYEEEE. The length of the CDR3 is 14 residues. The CDR3 bases are TGTGCCAGCAGCCGACAGGGGACGACCTACGAGCAGTACTTC. This encodes CASSRQGTTYEQYF.

The rearrangement uses TRBV10-3 and TRBJ1-2; D remains ambiguous. Germline V lookup: CDR1 ENHRY, CDR2 SYGVKD. With 8 bases removed from V and 6 bases from J, the gap between germline ends came to 13 bases. The CDR3 loop spans 12 amino acids. CDR3 loop: CAIATEGDGYTF. Here the CDR3 DNA reads TGTGCCATCGCCACCGAGGGAGATGGCTACACCTTC.

The chain combines TRBV5-4 with TRBJ1-2, with TRBD1 as a possible D gene (5 bases). Germline assignment: CDR1 SGHNT and CDR2 YYREEE (reference sequence). The CDR3 runs to 13 residues. Deletions cut 0 bases from V and 4 bases from J, with 7 bases between. CDR3 nucleotides: TGTGCCAGCAGCTTGGAACAGGCCTATGGCTACACCTTC. It is translated as CASSLEQAYGYTF.

The chain couples TRBV9 to TRBJ1-2; no definite D call. This CDR3 spans 14 amino acids. Germline CDR1 reads SGDLS; CDR2 reads YYNGEE. V lost 2 bases and J 5 bases, leaving 13 bases between the germline ends. CDR3 sequence: CASSVDSTDYGYTF. The CDR3 nucleotides read TGTGCCAGCAGCGTCGACTCTACGGATTATGGCTACACCTTC.

The chain carries TRBV7-2 and TRBJ1-2; D is possibly TRBD1 (5 bases). Trimming removed 8 bases at V and 1 base at J, with 23 bases between. The CDR3 sequence is 17 residues long. Germline lookup yields CDR1 SGHTA and CDR2 FQGNSA. DNA of the CDR3: TGTGCCAGCGCACTAACCCCAGGACAAAGATTTAACTATGGCTACACCTTC. It yields the protein CASALTPGQRFNYGYTF.

The chain uses TRBV6-5 and TRBJ2-2; D is undetermined. The CDR3 has 14 amino acids. The V end was cut by 4 bases, the J end by 0 bases, with 6 bases between. Germline V gene lookup returns CDR1 MNHEY and CDR2 SVGAGI. CDR3 sequence reads: CASSFRANTGELFF. The CDR3 coding sequence is TGTGCCAGCAGTTTCCGTGCGAACACCGGGGAGCTGTTTTTT.

This chain uses TRBV6-5 with TRBJ2-7; 7 nucleotides line up with TRBD2. The CDR3 contains 15 residues. Germline values: CDR1 MNHEY, CDR2 SVGAGI. Trimming took 3 bases from V and 7 from J; bases not matched to a gene: 12. The CDR3: CASSYGGDGAWEQYF. CDR3 nucleotides: TGTGCCAGCAGTTATGGGGGGGACGGGGCGTGGGAGCAGTACTTC.

The rearrangement links TRBV27 to TRBJ2-7, with 16 bases matching TRBD2. This CDR3 spans 21 amino acids. V was pared by 3 bases and J by 1 base, with 15 bases of the junction left unmatched. Germline V lookup: CDR1 MNHEY, CDR2 SMNVEV (reference sequence). In DNA, the CDR3 is TGTGCCAGCAGTTTCCGAGGACCAACACCGGGACTAGCGGGGGGGTCCTACGAGCAGTACTTC. This gives the protein CASSFRGPTPGLAGGSYEQYF.

This chain joins TRBV18 and TRBJ1-1; a weak D match, TRBD1 (6 bases). The CDR3 runs 13 residues. V lost 4 bases and J lost 10, with 16 bases in between. In germline, CDR1 is KGHSH, CDR2 LQKENI. The chain's CDR3 is CASSRDHRERAFF. The CDR3 nucleotides are TGTGCCAGCTCACGCGACCACAGGGAGCGAGCTTTCTTT.

V and J are TRBV2 and TRBJ1-1; D is possibly TRBD1 (5 bases). CDR1 is SNHLY and CDR2 is FYNNEI in the germline V gene. CDR3 length: 15 residues. Between the trimmed V and J ends, which lost 5 bases and 4 bases, there was a span of 17 bases. Here the CDR3 DNA reads TGTGCCAGCAGTCGGGCCGCCTCGGGGGGCACTGAAGCTTTCTTT. This gives the protein CASSRAASGGTEAFF. Full variable domain (outside the CDR3, taken from reference TRBV2 and TRBJ1-1): EPEVTQTPSHQVTQMGQEVILRCVPISNHLYFYWYRQILGQKVEFLVSFYNNEISEKSEIFDDQFSVERPDGSNFTLKIRSTKLEDSAMYFCASSRAASGGTEAFFGQGTRLTVV.

The chain joins TRBV7-2 to TRBJ1-4; D is ambiguous. CDR3 size: 14 residues. Germline V lookup: CDR1 SGHTA, CDR2 FQGNSA. Trimming stripped 1 base from V and 8 bases from J, with 11 bases between. CDR3 amino acids: CASSLGFNPEKLFF. The DNA of the CDR3 is TGTGCCAGCAGCTTAGGTTTTAATCCCGAAAAACTGTTTTTT.

As DNA, the CDR3 is TGTGCCTGGAACGACCAGAGGGCTCAGCCCCAGCATTTT. Its translation is CAWNDQRAQPQHF. The rearrangement uses TRBV30 and TRBJ1-5; D is unresolved. The germline V gene encodes CDR1 GTSNPN and CDR2 SVGIG (reference sequence). This CDR3 is built from 13 residues. V dropped 4 bases and J dropped 6 bases, with 13 bases sitting between them.

In its sample, this clone was seen once. The chain has TRBV7-9 and TRBJ2-1; perhaps TRBD2 as D (6 bases). This CDR3 region has 12 residues. V lost 3 bases to trimming and J lost 13 bases, with 13 bases between them. Germline CDR1 and CDR2: SEHNR and FQNEAQ (reference sequence). The CDR3 loop reads CASSFRELAQFF. DNA of the CDR3: TGTGCCAGCAGCTTCCGGGAGCTCGCCCAGTTCTTC.

This rearrangement joins TRBV27 to TRBJ1-2; no definite D call. Trimming took 2 bases from V and 4 from J, leaving 8 bases between them. CDR3 length: 13 residues. The germline gives CDR1 MNHEY, CDR2 SMNVEV (reference sequence). The CDR3 sequence: CASSLTGSYGYTF. The CDR3 nucleotides read TGTGCCAGCAGTTTAACCGGGTCCTATGGCTACACCTTC.

Regarding this clone: The junction departs from the called germline gene at one end, perhaps through a read error. The V and J genes are TRBV5-1 and TRBJ2-4; 9 bases map to TRBD1. Per germline, CDR1 SGHRS and CDR2 YFSETQ. This CDR3 comprises 15 residues. For the CDR3, the DNA is TGCGCCAGCAGGCGAACGGGACAGGGAAATTTTGGCGAAAACTTC. Its protein product is CASRRTGQGNFGENF.

The V call is TRBV7-2, the J call TRBJ2-3; possible D gene TRBD2, 6 bases. CDR1 and CDR2 (germline): SGHTA, FQGNSA. With 2 bases removed from V and 1 base from J, the gap between germline ends came to 13 bases. This CDR3 comprises 16 residues. CDR3 protein: CASSLQSRGGTDTQYF. In nucleotides, the CDR3 is TGTGCCAGCAGCTTACAGTCGCGGGGTGGCACAGATACGCAGTATTTT.

V usage is TRBV3-1 (or the pseudogene TRBV3-2) and J usage is TRBJ1-2, with D unclear. V lost 1 base to trimming and J lost 8 bases, with 8 bases between them. Germline assignment: CDR1 LGHDT and CDR2 YNNKEL (reference sequence). The CDR3 spans 12 residues. This chain's CDR3 is CASSQAGQGYTF. For the CDR3, the DNA is TGTGCCAGCAGCCAAGCGGGTCAAGGCTACACCTTC.

The chain combines TRBV3-1 (or the pseudogene TRBV3-2) with TRBJ1-6; the D gene is possibly TRBD1 (5 bases). The V gene's germline CDR1 is LGHDT and CDR2 YNNKEL (reference sequence). V was pared by 1 base and J by 7 bases, with 11 bases between. The CDR3 has 15 amino acids. CDR3 in DNA: TGTGCCAGCAGCCAAGTTCCTGGGGGGAATTCACCCCTCCACTTT. As protein: CASSQVPGGNSPLHF.

The genes are TRBV6-2 or TRBV6-3 and TRBJ1-2; the D gene is possibly TRBD1 (5 bases). This CDR3 contains 15 residues. CDR1 is MNHEY and CDR2 is SVGEGT in the germline V gene. Trimming left V 5 bases short and J 8 bases short, with 21 bases between. CDR3 coding DNA: TGTGCCAGCAGTCGCTCCGGTCAGGGTACACTGGGCTACACCTTC. This sequence encodes CASSRSGQGTLGYTF.

CDR3 amino acids: CSVVDPRGEQYF. In DNA form, the CDR3 reads TGCAGCGTTGTTGACCCCCGGGGGGAGCAGTACTTC. V gene TRBV29-1 combines with J gene TRBJ2-7, with TRBD2 as a possible D gene (6 bases). V lost 4 bases, J lost 7 bases, and 14 bases lay in between. The CDR3 totals 12 residues. Germline values: CDR1 SQVTM, CDR2 ANQGSEA.

The gene calls are TRBV6-2 or TRBV6-3 and TRBJ2-3; 8 nucleotides match TRBD2. With 5 bases clipped from V and 2 bases from J, the junction kept 9 bases outside the gene matches. CDR1 is MNHEY and CDR2 is SVGEGT in the germline V gene. The CDR3 length is 16 residues. The CDR3 DNA is TGTGCCAGCAGTCCCCCGGGACTAGAGTACACAGATACGCAGTATTTT. Translated: CASSPPGLEYTDTQYF.

V and J are TRBV24-1 and TRBJ2-7; 8 nucleotides line up with TRBD1. V gave up 7 bases and J gave up 2 bases; unmatched junction bases: 9. Germline lookup yields CDR1 KGHDR and CDR2 SFDVKD. The CDR3 contains 15 residues. The CDR3 nucleotides are TGTGCCACCAGCCAAACCGGGACAGGCACCTACGAGCAGTACTTC. This translates into CATSQTGTGTYEQYF.

This rearrangement joins TRBV18 to TRBJ2-2; D uncertain. The CDR3 has 14 amino acids. CDR1 is KGHSH and CDR2 is LQKENI in the germline V gene. The ends were cut back, 3 bases at V and 1 base at J, with 6 bases in the middle. This CDR3 reads CASSPPWNTGELFF. The CDR3 nucleotides read TGTGCCAGCTCACCCCCCTGGAACACCGGGGAGCTGTTTTTT.

This chain connects TRBV6-5 to TRBJ2-1; 8 bases are shared with TRBD2. CDR1 and CDR2 (germline): MNHEY, SVGAGI. With 6 bases clipped from V and 7 bases from J, the junction kept 8 bases outside the gene matches. The CDR3 extends over 14 amino acids. CDR3 bases: TGTGCCAGCAGATTTGGGACTAGTAGGAATGAGCAGTTCTTC. This gives the protein CASRFGTSRNEQFF.